These 10 T cell receptor beta chains share one sample of origin, sequenced in a study of neurological immune-mediated disorders. TCRdb reanalysed the 5' RACE reads using MiXCR and keeps one entry per CDR3 protein. The profile covers about 120,000 distinct CDR3 sequences, with 3.2% appearing a single time and 1% to 1.5% taken by the ten largest. What was sequenced was PBMCs. The receptors were sampled from a woman younger than 45 with multiple sclerosis.

This clonotype was seen many times. The chain links TRBV5-1 to TRBJ2-5; D unclear. V gave up 0 bases and J gave up 3 bases, with 9 bases separating them. Germline lookup yields CDR1 SGHRS and CDR2 YFSETQ. The CDR3 has 14 residues. The CDR3 protein is CASSLVGTEETQYF. The CDR3, as DNA: TGCGCCAGCAGCTTGGTGGGCACGGAAGAGACCCAGTACTTC.

This CDR3 is CASSERRGAGELFF. For the CDR3, the DNA is TGCGCCAGCAGCGAAAGGAGGGGGGCCGGGGAGCTGTTTTTT. This chain connects TRBV5-1 to TRBJ2-2, with D possibly being TRBD1 or TRBD2 (6 bases each). Germline-derived CDR1 and CDR2 are SGHRS and YFSETQ. Trimming removed 4 bases at V and 6 bases at J, with 13 bases between. The CDR3 covers 14 residues.

This clonotype was picked up many times. The V call is TRBV4-3, the J call TRBJ2-7, with D possibly TRBD2 on 7 matching bases. This CDR3 has 13 amino acids. Trimming cost V 1 base and J 5 bases, with 9 bases left between them. Germline V gene data show CDR1 as LGHNA and CDR2 as YSLEER. The CDR3 spells CASSQVGGHEQYF. CDR3 coding DNA: TGCGCCAGCAGCCAAGTCGGGGGGCACGAGCAGTACTTC.

V usage is TRBV11-2 and J usage is TRBJ2-5, with D unresolved. The V end lost 4 bases, the J end lost 4 bases, and 10 bases lay between the germline ends. The germline CDR1 and CDR2 sequences are SGHAT and FQNNGV. CDR3 size: 13 residues. CDR3 nucleotide sequence: TGTGCCAGCAGCTACCAACCCCCAGAGACCCAGTACTTC. Residues: CASSYQPPETQYF.

This clonotype was seen repeatedly, ten times or more. The rearrangement links TRBV7-2 to TRBJ2-3, with D tentatively TRBD1 (6 bases). The V gene's germline CDR1 is SGHTA and CDR2 FQGNSA. Trimming took 1 base from V and 4 from J, leaving 15 bases between them. The CDR3 extends over 16 amino acids. The DNA of the CDR3 is TGTGCCAGCAGCTTAGATCAGGTGGGGGCTGCAGATACGCAGTATTTT. Translated: CASSLDQVGAADTQYF.

A note on this clonotype: This sequence may be a read error, since a much larger clone differs from it by one base. CDR3 sequence (DNA): TGTGCCAGCAGACCGGGCCCCGGGTGGAAGATCGGGGAGCTGTTTTTT. Translation: CASRPGPGWKIGELFF. J is TRBJ2-2 and V is TRBV12-3 or TRBV12-4, with D unclear. Trimming took 6 bases from V and 7 from J, leaving 21 bases between them. The CDR3 runs to 16 residues.

Concerning this clonotype itself: A read error is possible here, since a much larger clone lies one base away. The chain couples TRBV20-1 to TRBJ2-7; D might be TRBD2 (6 bases). The CDR3 runs 12 residues. Per the germline V gene, CDR1 is DFQATT and CDR2 is SNEGSKA (reference sequence). Trimming left V 7 bases short and J 1 base short, with 11 bases between. The CDR3 DNA follows: TGCAGTGATAGCGGAGAGTCCTACGAGCAGTACTTC. Its protein is CSDSGESYEQYF.

This clonotype appeared many times. The chain combines TRBV27 with TRBJ1-2; D is possibly TRBD1 (6 bases). The ends were cut back, 5 bases at V and 1 base at J, with 17 bases in the middle. This CDR3 region has 16 residues. Germline loops: CDR1 MNHEY, CDR2 SMNVEV (reference sequence). The CDR3 spells CASSPAGGGHNYGYTF. CDR3 DNA sequence: TGTGCCAGCAGTCCCGCCGGGGGGGGACATAACTATGGCTACACCTTC.

This clonotype was seen ten or more times. The J gene is TRBJ2-5, the V gene TRBV7-9, with 14 nucleotides matching TRBD2. The germline V gene has CDR1 SEHNR and CDR2 FQNEAQ (reference sequence). The V segment lost 0 bases and the J segment 4 bases; nucleotides outside the gene matches: 4. CDR3 length: 17 amino acids. The CDR3 reads CASSLASGLAGGETQYF. The CDR3 DNA reads as TGTGCCAGCAGCTTAGCTTCCGGACTAGCGGGAGGAGAGACCCAGTACTTC.

This clonotype was detected ten times or more. The chain carries TRBV20-1 and TRBJ1-6, with 7 bases that match TRBD1. CDR1 DFQATT and CDR2 SNEGSKA come from the germline V gene (reference sequence). This CDR3 has 16 amino acids. V gave up 2 bases and J gave up 5 bases; unmatched junction bases: 9. The chain's CDR3 is CSARKISGTDNSPLHF. CDR3 sequence (DNA): TGCAGTGCTAGAAAAATTTCCGGGACAGATAATTCACCCCTCCACTTT.